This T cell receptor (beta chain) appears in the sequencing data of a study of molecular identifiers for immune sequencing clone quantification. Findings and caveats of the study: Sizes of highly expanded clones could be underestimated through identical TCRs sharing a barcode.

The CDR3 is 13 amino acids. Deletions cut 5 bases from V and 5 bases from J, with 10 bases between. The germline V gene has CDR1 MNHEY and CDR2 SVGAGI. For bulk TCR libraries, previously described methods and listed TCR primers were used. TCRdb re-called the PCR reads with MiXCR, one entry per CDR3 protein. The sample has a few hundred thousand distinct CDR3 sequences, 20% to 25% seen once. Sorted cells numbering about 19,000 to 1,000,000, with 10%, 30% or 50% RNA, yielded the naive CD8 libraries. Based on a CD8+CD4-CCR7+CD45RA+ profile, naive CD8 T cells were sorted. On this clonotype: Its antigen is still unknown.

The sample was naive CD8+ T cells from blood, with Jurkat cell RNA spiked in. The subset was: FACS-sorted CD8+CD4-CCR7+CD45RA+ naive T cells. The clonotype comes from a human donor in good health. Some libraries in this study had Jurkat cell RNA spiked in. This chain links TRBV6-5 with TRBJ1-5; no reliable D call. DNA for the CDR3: TGTGCCAGCAGTGACCAGAGAGATCAGCCCCAGCATTTT. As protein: CASSDQRDQPQHF.